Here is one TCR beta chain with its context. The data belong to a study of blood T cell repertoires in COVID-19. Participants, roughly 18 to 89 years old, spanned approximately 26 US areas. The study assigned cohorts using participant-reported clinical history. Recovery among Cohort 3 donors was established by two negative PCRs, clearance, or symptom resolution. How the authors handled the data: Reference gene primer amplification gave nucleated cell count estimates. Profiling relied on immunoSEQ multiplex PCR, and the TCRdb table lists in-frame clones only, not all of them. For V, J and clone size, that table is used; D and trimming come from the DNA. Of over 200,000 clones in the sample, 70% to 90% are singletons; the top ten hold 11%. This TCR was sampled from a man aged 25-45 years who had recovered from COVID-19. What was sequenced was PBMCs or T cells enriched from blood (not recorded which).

Written as DNA, the CDR3 is TGTGCCAGCAGCCCCACAGGGTTCTCCTACGAGCAGTACTTC. Amino acids: CASSPTGFSYEQYF. This chain uses TRBV28 with TRBJ2-7, with a weak D call TRBD1 (6 bases). The V gene's germline CDR1 is MDHEN and CDR2 SYDVKM. This CDR3 has 14 amino acids. V was pared by 6 bases and J by 0 bases, with 12 bases between.